Sequencing of this TCR beta chain was carried out in a study of Graves' ophthalmopathy and Graves' hyperthyroidism. The CDR3 is 14 residues long. V lost 0 bases and J lost 3, with 9 bases in between. Germline loops: CDR1 MNHEY, CDR2 SVGEGT. Study results and limitations: The authors also found most expanded thyroid clonotypes above 0.001 frequency in blood.

Turning to this clonotype: Its antigen remains unknown.

Researchers took RNA transcripts and amplified TCR beta CDR3 regions from them. The first round was an RT-PCR with HTBI primers, and the second round was a multiplex PCR. TCRdb reprocessed the multiplex PCR reads with MiXCR, giving one entry per CDR3 protein. The data contain about 200,000 distinct CDR3 sequences, just under 30% of them singletons. What was sequenced was peripheral blood. The sequence was obtained from a man aged 50 to 59 with Graves' ophthalmopathy. V usage is TRBV6-2 or TRBV6-3 and J usage is TRBJ2-7; D perhaps matches TRBD2 (5 bases). The CDR3 protein is CASSYSGLYYEQYF. For the CDR3, the DNA is TGTGCCAGCAGTTACTCCGGACTCTACTACGAGCAGTACTTC.